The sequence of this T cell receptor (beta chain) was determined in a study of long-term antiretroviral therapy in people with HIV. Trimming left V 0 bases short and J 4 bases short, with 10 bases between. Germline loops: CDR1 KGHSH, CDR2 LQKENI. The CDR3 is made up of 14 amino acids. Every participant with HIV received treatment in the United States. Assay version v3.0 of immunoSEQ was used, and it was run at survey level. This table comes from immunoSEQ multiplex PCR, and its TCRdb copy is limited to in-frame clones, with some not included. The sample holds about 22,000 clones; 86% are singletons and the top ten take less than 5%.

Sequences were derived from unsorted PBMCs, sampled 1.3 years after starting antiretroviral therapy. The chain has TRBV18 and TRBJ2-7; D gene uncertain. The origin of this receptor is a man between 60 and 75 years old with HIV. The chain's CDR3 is CASSPPGRPYEQYF. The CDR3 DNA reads TGTGCCAGCTCACCACCGGGTCGCCCTTACGAGCAGTACTTC.